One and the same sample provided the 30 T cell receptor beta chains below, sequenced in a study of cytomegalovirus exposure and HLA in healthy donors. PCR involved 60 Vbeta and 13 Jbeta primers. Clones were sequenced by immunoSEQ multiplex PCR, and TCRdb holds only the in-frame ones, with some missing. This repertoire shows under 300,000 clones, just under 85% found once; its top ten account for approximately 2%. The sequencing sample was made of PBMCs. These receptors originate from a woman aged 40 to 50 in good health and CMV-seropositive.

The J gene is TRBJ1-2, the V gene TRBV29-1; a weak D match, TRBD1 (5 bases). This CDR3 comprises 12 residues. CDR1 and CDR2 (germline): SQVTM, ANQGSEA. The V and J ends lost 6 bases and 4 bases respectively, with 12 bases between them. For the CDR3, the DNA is TGCAGCGTCTTGGCAGGGCGCTATGGCTACACCTTC. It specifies CSVLAGRYGYTF.

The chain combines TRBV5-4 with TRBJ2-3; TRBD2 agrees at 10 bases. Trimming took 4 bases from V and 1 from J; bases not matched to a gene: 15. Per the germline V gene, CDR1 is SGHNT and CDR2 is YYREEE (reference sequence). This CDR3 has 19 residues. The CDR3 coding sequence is TGTGCCAGCAGCCCCGGGACTAGCGTCCCCCCGTGGGGCACAGATACGCAGTATTTT. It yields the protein CASSPGTSVPPWGTDTQYF.

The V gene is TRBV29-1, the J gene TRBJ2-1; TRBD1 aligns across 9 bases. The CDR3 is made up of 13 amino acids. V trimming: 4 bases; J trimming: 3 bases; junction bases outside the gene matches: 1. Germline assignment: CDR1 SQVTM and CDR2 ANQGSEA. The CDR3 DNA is TGCAGCGTTGGACAGGGGGTCTACAATGAGCAGTTCTTC. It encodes CSVGQGVYNEQFF.

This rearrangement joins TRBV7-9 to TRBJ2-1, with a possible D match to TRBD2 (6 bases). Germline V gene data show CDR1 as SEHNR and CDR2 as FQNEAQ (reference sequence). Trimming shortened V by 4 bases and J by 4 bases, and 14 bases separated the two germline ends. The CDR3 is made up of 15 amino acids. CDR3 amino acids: CASSSGGLLYNEQFF. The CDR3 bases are TGTGCCAGCAGCTCCGGGGGACTCCTTTACAATGAGCAGTTCTTC.

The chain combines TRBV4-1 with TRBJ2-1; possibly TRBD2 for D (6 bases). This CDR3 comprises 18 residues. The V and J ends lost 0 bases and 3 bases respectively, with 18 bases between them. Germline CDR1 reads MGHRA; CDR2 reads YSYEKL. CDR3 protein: CASSQEGGFSGNYNEQFF. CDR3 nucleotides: TGCGCCAGCAGCCAAGAGGGAGGATTTTCGGGCAACTACAATGAGCAGTTCTTC.

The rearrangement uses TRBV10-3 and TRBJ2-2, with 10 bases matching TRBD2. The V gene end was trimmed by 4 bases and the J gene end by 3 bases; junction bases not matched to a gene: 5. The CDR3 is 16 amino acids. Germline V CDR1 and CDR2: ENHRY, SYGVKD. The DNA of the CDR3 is TGTGCCATCAGTGCGACACTAGCGGGATACACCGGGGAGCTGTTTTTT. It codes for CAISATLAGYTGELFF.

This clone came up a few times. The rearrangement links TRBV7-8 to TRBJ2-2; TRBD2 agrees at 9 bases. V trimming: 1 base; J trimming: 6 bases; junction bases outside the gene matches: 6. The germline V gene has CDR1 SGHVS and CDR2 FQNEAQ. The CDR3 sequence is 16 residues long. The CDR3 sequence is CASSLGRGREAGELFF. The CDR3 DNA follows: TGTGCCAGCAGCTTAGGGCGCGGGAGGGAGGCCGGGGAGCTGTTTTTT. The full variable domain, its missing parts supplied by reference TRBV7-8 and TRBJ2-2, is GAGVSQSPRYKVAKRGQDVALRCDPISGHVSLFWYQQALGQGPEFLTYFQNEAQLDKSGLPSDRFFAERPEGSVSTLKIQRTQQEDSAVYLCASSLGRGREAGELFFGEGSRLTVL.

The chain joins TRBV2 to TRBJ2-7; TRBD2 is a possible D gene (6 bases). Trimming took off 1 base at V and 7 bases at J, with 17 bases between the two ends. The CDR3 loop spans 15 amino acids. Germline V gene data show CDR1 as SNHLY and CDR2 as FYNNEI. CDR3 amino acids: CASSEGEIIAGEQYF. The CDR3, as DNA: TGTGCCAGCAGTGAAGGGGAGATCATCGCGGGAGAGCAGTACTTC.

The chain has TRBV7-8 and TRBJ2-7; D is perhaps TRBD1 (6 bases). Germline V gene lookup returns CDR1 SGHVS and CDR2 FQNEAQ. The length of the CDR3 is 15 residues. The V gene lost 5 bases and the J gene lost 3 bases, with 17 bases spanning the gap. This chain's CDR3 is CASSPPGHQNYEQYF. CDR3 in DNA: TGTGCCAGCAGCCCGCCGGGACACCAGAACTACGAGCAGTACTTC.

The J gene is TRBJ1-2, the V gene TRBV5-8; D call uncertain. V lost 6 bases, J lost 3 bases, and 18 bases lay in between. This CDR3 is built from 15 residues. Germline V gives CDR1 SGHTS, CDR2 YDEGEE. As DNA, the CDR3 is TGTGCCAGCACCGAAGGAATGGAGGGCTACTATGGCTACACCTTC. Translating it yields CASTEGMEGYYGYTF.

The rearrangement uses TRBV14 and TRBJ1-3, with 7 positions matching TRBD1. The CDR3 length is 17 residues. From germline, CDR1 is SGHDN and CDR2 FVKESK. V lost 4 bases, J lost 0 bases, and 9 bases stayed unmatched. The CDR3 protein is CASSPPGQLISGNTIYF. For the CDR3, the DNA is TGTGCCAGCAGCCCTCCGGGACAGCTAATCTCTGGAAACACCATATATTTT.

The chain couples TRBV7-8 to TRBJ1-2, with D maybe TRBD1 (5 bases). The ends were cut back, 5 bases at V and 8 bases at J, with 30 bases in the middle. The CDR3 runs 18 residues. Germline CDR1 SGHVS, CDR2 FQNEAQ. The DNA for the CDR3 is TGTGCCAGCAGCCCAACTACGGGGGGGACCGATATACGAGGAGGCTACACCTTC. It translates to CASSPTTGGTDIRGGYTF.

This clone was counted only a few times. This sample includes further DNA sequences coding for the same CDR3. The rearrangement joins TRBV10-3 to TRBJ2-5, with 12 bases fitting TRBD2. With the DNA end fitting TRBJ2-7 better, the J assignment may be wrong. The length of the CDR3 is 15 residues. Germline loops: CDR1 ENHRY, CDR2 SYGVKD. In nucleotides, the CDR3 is TGTGCCATCAGTCAGACTAGCGGGAGCTCCTACGAGCAGTACTTC. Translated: CAISQTSGSSYEQYF.

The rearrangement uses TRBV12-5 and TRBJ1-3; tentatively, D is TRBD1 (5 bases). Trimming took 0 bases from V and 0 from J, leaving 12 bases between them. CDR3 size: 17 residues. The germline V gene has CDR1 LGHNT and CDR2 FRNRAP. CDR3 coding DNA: TGTGCTAGTGGTTTGGTACAGGCTCCCCGCTCTGGAAACACCATATATTTT. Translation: CASGLVQAPRSGNTIYF. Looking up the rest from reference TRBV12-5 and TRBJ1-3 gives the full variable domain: DARVTQTPRHKVTEMGQEVTMRCQPILGHNTVFWYRQTMMQGLELLAYFRNRAPLDDSGMPKDRFSAEMPDATLATLKIQPSEPRDSAVYFCASGLVQAPRSGNTIYFGEGSWLTVV.

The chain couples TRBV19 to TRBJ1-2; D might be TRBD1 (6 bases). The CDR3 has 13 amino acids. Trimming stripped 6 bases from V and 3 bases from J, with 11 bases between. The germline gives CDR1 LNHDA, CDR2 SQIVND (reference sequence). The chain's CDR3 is CASRGALDYGYTF. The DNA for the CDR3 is TGTGCCAGTAGGGGGGCGTTAGACTATGGCTACACCTTC.

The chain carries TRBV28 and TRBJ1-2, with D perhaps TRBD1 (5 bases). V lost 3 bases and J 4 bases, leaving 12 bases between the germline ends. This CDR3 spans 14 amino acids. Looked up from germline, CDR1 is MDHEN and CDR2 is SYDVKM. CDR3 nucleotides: TGTGCCAGCAGTTTCGGATCAGGGCGCTATGGCTACACCTTC. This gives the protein CASSFGSGRYGYTF.

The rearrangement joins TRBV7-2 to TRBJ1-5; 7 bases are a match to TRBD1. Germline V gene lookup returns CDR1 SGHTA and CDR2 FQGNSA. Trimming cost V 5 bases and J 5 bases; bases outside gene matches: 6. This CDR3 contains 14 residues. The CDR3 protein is CASSGRDSHQPQHF. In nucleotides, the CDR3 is TGTGCCAGCAGCGGCCGGGACAGCCATCAGCCCCAGCATTTT.

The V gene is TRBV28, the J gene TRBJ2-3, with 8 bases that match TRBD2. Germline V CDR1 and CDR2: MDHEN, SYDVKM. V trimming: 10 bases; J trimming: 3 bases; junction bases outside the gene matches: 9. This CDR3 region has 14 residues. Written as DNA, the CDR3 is TGTGCCACCGCGCGGGAGGTATGGACAGATACGCAGTATTTT. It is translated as CATAREVWTDTQYF.

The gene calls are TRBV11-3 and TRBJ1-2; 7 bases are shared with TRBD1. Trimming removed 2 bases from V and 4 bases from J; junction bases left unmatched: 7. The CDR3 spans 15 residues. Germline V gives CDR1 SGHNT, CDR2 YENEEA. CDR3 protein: CASSLSDRVVYGYTF. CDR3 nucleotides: TGTGCCAGCAGCTTATCCGACAGGGTGGTCTATGGCTACACCTTC.

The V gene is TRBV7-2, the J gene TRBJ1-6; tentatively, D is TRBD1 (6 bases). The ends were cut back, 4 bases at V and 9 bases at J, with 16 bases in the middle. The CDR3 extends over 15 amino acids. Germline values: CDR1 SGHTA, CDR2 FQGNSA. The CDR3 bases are TGTGCCAGCAGCTACCGCGGGGGCGCGGGTTCACCCCTCCACTTT. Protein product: CASSYRGGAGSPLHF.

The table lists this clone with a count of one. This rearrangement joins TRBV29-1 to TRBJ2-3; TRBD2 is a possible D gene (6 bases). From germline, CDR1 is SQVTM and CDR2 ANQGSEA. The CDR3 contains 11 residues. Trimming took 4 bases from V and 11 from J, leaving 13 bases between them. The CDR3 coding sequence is TGCAGCGTTGGGTGGGGGGAGAAGCAGTATTTT. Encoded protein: CSVGWGEKQYF.

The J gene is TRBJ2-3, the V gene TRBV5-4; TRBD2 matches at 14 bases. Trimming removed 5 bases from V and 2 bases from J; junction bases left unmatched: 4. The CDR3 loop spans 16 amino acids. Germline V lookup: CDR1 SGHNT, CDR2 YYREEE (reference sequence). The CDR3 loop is CASRMGLAGVTDTQYF. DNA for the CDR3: TGTGCCAGCAGAATGGGACTAGCGGGAGTCACAGATACGCAGTATTTT. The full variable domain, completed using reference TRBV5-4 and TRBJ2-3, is ETGVTQSPTHLIKTRGQQVTLRCSSQSGHNTVSWYQQALGQGPQFIFQYYREEENGRGNFPPRFSGLQFPNYSSELNVNALELDDSALYLCASRMGLAGVTDTQYFGPGTRLTVL.

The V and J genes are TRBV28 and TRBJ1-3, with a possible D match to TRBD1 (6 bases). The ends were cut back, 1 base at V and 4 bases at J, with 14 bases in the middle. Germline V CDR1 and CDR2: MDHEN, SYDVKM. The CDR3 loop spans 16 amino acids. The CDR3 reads CASSLSPAGVGNTIYF. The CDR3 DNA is TGTGCCAGCAGTTTATCCCCCGCAGGGGTAGGAAACACCATATATTTT.

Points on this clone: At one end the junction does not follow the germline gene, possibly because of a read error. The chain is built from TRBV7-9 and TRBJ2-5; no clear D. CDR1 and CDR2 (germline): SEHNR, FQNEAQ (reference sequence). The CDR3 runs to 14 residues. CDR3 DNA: TGTTCCAGCAGCGATTTGGGCTACCAAGAGACCCAGTACTTC. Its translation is CSSSDLGYQETQYF.

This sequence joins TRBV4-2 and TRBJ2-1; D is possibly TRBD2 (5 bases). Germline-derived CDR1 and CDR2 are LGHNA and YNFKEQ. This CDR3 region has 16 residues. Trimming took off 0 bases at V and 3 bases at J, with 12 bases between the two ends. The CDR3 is CASSQDTGLNYNEQFF. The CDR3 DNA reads TGTGCCAGCAGCCAAGATACGGGATTAAACTACAATGAGCAGTTCTTC.

CDR3 residues: CASSSKAGYNEQFF. In nucleotides, the CDR3 is TGTGCCAGCAGTTCCAAAGCGGGCTACAATGAGCAGTTCTTC. The chain has TRBV5-4 and TRBJ2-1, with D perhaps TRBD2 (6 bases). The CDR3 is 14 residues long. Looked up from germline, CDR1 is SGHNT and CDR2 is YYREEE (reference sequence). Trimming shortened V by 5 bases and J by 3 bases, and 12 bases separated the two germline ends.

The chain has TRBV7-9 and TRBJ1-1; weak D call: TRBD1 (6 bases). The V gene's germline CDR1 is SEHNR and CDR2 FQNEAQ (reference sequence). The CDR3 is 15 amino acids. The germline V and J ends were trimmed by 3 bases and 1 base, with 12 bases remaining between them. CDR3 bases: TGTGCCAGCAGCTTTGTGGGGGCGGCGAACACTGAAGCTTTCTTT. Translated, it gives CASSFVGAANTEAFF.

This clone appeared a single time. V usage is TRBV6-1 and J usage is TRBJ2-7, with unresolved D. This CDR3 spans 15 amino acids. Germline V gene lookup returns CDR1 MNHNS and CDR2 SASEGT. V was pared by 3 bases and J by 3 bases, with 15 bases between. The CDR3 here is CASSEVQLNNYEQYF. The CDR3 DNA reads TGTGCCAGCAGTGAGGTACAACTAAATAACTACGAGCAGTACTTC.

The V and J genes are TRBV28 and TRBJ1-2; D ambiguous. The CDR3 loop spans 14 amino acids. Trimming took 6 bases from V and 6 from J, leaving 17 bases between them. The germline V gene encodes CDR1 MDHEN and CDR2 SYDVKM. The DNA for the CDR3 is TGTGCCAGCAGGCCCCCGCTCCGGGGAGATGGCTACACCTTC. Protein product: CASRPPLRGDGYTF.

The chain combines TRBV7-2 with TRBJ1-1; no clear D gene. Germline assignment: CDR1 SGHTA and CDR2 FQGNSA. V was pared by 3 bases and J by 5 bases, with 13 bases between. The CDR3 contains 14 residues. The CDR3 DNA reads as TGTGCCAGCAGCTTTGACCGGAGTTCAACTGAAGCTTTCTTT. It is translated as CASSFDRSSTEAFF.